The next 28 T cell receptor beta chains were all read from a single sample in a study of T cells in localized non-small cell lung cancer. Produced via immunoSEQ multiplex PCR; TCRdb's table is partial and in-frame only. Of fewer than 30,000 clones listed, 80% to 95% are singletons. The material was peripheral blood, obtained before any cancer treatment. The receptors were gathered from a woman between 35 and 75 years old with stage I lung adenocarcinoma.

The gene calls are TRBV7-9 and TRBJ2-7, with D uncertain. CDR3 length equals 13 residues. CDR1 SEHNR and CDR2 FQNEAQ come from the germline V gene (reference sequence). V dropped 5 bases and J dropped 5 bases, with 13 bases sitting between them. CDR3 in DNA: TGTGCCAGCAGCACCCTGTGGGCCCACGAGCAGTACTTC. As protein: CASSTLWAHEQYF.

The chain links TRBV7-8 to TRBJ1-1, with a tentative D call TRBD1 (6 bases). V lost 1 base and J lost 2, with 11 bases in between. The germline CDR1 and CDR2 sequences are SGHVS and FQNEAQ. The CDR3 extends over 15 amino acids. In nucleotides, the CDR3 is TGTGCCAGCAGCTTAGTTCAGGGGAGAAACACTGAAGCTTTCTTT. Translating gives CASSLVQGRNTEAFF.

This chain joins TRBV6-5 and TRBJ1-6; the D is unclear. The CDR3 is made up of 15 amino acids. From germline, CDR1 is MNHEY and CDR2 SVGAGI. V was trimmed by 6 bases and J by 0 bases, leaving 9 bases between them. The CDR3 DNA is TGTGCCAGCAGCTGGGAAGGCTCCTATAATTCACCCCTCCACTTT. Its translation: CASSWEGSYNSPLHF.

The chain employs TRBV27 and TRBJ1-1; 9 nucleotides align to TRBD1. Germline values: CDR1 MNHEY, CDR2 SMNVEV (reference sequence). The CDR3 spans 15 residues. The junction had 9 bases not matched to a gene; V was cut back by 5 bases and J by 5 bases. CDR3 sequence: CASSTYRGQGTEAFF. The CDR3 region has the DNA TGTGCCAGCAGTACCTACAGGGGGCAGGGTACTGAAGCTTTCTTT.

This chain uses TRBV14 with TRBJ1-2; D gene unclear. Germline V gene sequence: CDR1 SGHDN, CDR2 FVKESK. The ends were cut back, 1 base at V and 2 bases at J, with 14 bases in the middle. This CDR3 contains 16 residues. The CDR3 is CASSQVGFGRNYGYTF. CDR3 coding DNA: TGTGCCAGCAGCCAAGTTGGGTTCGGCAGAAACTATGGCTACACCTTC. The whole variable domain, filled in from reference TRBV14 and TRBJ1-2, reads EAGVTQFPSHSVIEKGQTVTLRCDPISGHDNLYWYRRVMGKEIKFLLHFVKESKQDESGMPNNRFLAERTGGTYSTLKVQPAELEDSGVYFCASSQVGFGRNYGYTFGSGTRLTVV.

Comment on this clone: One end of the junction fails to match germline, which may point to a read error. This sample also contains other DNA sequences that code for the same CDR3. The chain combines TRBV18 with TRBJ2-3; a weak D match, TRBD1 (5 bases). The CDR3 covers 14 residues. Germline V CDR1 and CDR2: KGHSH, LQKENI. In nucleotides, the CDR3 is TGCGCCAGCTCACCAGGGCGGAGCACAGATACGCAGTATTTT. Translating gives CASSPGRSTDTQYF.

The chain uses TRBV7-9 and TRBJ1-6; 8 nucleotides agree with TRBD1. After removal of 5 bases from V and 9 bases from J, the junction contained 15 bases not matched to a gene. Per germline, CDR1 SEHNR and CDR2 FQNEAQ (reference sequence). There are 17 residues in the CDR3. The CDR3 reads CASSPSAARGLSSPLHF. The DNA of the CDR3 is TGTGCCAGCAGCCCCTCCGCGGCCAGGGGGCTGAGTTCACCCCTCCACTTT.

The rearrangement joins TRBV9 to TRBJ1-6; TRBD1 is a possible D gene (5 bases). The CDR3 spans 15 residues. Germline CDR1 SGDLS, CDR2 YYNGEE. V shed 0 bases and J shed 6 bases, with 10 bases lying between them. The chain's CDR3 is CASSVGGTANSPLHF. Here the CDR3 DNA reads TGTGCCAGCAGCGTAGGGGGGACTGCTAATTCACCCCTCCACTTT.

In the case of this clone: The junction does not match germline at one end; this may be a read error. The DNA of the CDR3 is TGCGCCAGCAGCCCTGGGACAGGGAGCTCCTACAATGAGCAGTTCTTC. Amino acids: CASSPGTGSSYNEQFF. J is TRBJ2-1 and V is TRBV5-8; TRBD1 aligns across 9 bases. This CDR3 contains 16 residues. Germline V CDR1 and CDR2: SGHTS, YDEGEE.

V gene TRBV6-1 combines with J gene TRBJ2-6, with 9 bases lining up with TRBD1. This CDR3 region has 17 residues. V shed 3 bases and J 0 bases; nucleotides not matched to a gene: 3. Germline lookup yields CDR1 MNHNS and CDR2 SASEGT. In DNA form, the CDR3 reads TGTGCCAGCAGTGAGACAGGGGGTAGCTCTGGGGCCAACGTCCTGACTTTC. As protein: CASSETGGSSGANVLTF.

This chain links TRBV27 with TRBJ2-1; D is possibly TRBD1 or TRBD2 (6 bases each). Germline CDR1 MNHEY, CDR2 SMNVEV (reference sequence). V was shortened by 3 bases and J by 4 bases, with 22 bases between the two germline ends. The CDR3 totals 18 residues. CDR3 DNA: TGTGCCAGCAGTTTCCGAGGGGGAGGAGCAACCCCTTACAATGAGCAGTTCTTC. This encodes CASSFRGGGATPYNEQFF.

The chain is built from TRBV6-1 and TRBJ1-5, with 7 nucleotides matching TRBD1. The CDR3 length is 14 residues. The germline gives CDR1 MNHNS, CDR2 SASEGT. V shed 4 bases and J 1 base; nucleotides not matched to a gene: 1. CDR3 in amino acids: CASSVDRSNQPQHF. The DNA for the CDR3 is TGTGCCAGCAGTGTGGACAGGAGCAATCAGCCCCAGCATTTT.

The J gene is TRBJ2-5, the V gene TRBV2; tentatively, D is TRBD1 or TRBD2 (5 bases each). Germline V gene lookup returns CDR1 SNHLY and CDR2 FYNNEI. The CDR3 is made up of 14 amino acids. Trimming cost V 3 bases and J 7 bases, with 15 bases left between them. The CDR3 sequence: CASSDSRAGGTQYF. The DNA for the CDR3 is TGTGCCAGCAGTGATTCCAGGGCCGGAGGGACCCAGTACTTC.

The chain uses TRBV19 and TRBJ1-4; a weak D match, TRBD1 (6 bases). Germline CDR1 is LNHDA and CDR2 is SQIVND (reference sequence). The CDR3 is 16 amino acids. The V end was cut by 1 base, the J end by 8 bases, with 17 bases between. CDR3 region: CASSIGAGHRNEKLFF. The CDR3 region has the DNA TGTGCCAGTAGTATAGGGGCGGGACATAGGAACGAAAAACTGTTTTTT.

V and J are TRBV11-3 and TRBJ1-1; D unclear. The V end was cut by 5 bases, the J end by 1 base, with 14 bases between. The CDR3 is 15 residues long. Germline loops: CDR1 SGHNT, CDR2 YENEEA. The CDR3 nucleotides read TGTGCCAGCAGCGAACGCTCCGCGGCGAACACTGAAGCTTTCTTT. Its protein product is CASSERSAANTEAFF.

The chain carries TRBV19 and TRBJ2-3; 11 bases are shared with TRBD2. Germline V gives CDR1 LNHDA, CDR2 SQIVND (reference sequence). With V trimmed by 5 bases and J by 2 bases, 3 bases remained unmatched. The CDR3 is made up of 15 amino acids. The CDR3 DNA is TGTGCCAGTAGTTCACTAGCGGGGGCCACAGATACGCAGTATTTT. Translating gives CASSSLAGATDTQYF.

The chain couples TRBV4-1 to TRBJ1-1; no firm D call. Germline V gives CDR1 MGHRA, CDR2 YSYEKL. There are 15 residues in the CDR3. V lost 1 base to trimming and J lost 2 bases, with 11 bases between them. The CDR3 here is CASSQAPDGNTEAFF. The CDR3 DNA is TGCGCCAGCAGCCAAGCCCCAGACGGAAACACTGAAGCTTTCTTT.

The chain joins TRBV4-2 to TRBJ1-1, with 11 bases lining up with TRBD1. Germline V gene lookup returns CDR1 LGHNA and CDR2 YNFKEQ. The CDR3 contains 16 residues. V was pared by 1 base and J by 5 bases, with 6 bases of the junction left unmatched. The DNA for the CDR3 is TGTGCCAGCAGCCAAGTCGGGACAGGGGGAGGTACTGAAGCTTTCTTT. As protein: CASSQVGTGGGTEAFF.

J is TRBJ1-3 and V is TRBV7-9; D remains unclear. The CDR3 consists of 14 residues. CDR1 SEHNR and CDR2 FQNEAQ come from the germline V gene (reference sequence). V lost 6 bases and J lost 7, with 16 bases in between. The CDR3 is CASSSSPPANTIYF. CDR3 DNA sequence: TGTGCCAGCAGTTCGTCCCCCCCAGCCAACACCATATATTTT.

The J gene is TRBJ2-1, the V gene TRBV5-8; 8 positions agree with TRBD1. Losses at the gene ends were 2 bases for V and 1 base for J; bases not matched to a gene: 8. The CDR3 consists of 17 residues. Germline V gives CDR1 SGHTS, CDR2 YDEGEE. The CDR3 reads CASSFWSGQASYNEQFF. The DNA of the CDR3 is TGTGCCAGCAGCTTTTGGTCGGGACAGGCTTCCTACAATGAGCAGTTCTTC.

This clone was counted a single time. This chain connects TRBV7-8 to TRBJ1-6; perhaps TRBD1 as D (6 bases). Germline V CDR1 and CDR2: SGHVS, FQNEAQ. This CDR3 has 17 amino acids. V lost 7 bases, J lost 8 bases, and 24 bases lay in between. The CDR3 loop is CASTRGPNREVDSPLHF. CDR3 in DNA: TGTGCCAGCACGCGGGGGCCGAACAGGGAGGTGGATTCACCCCTCCACTTT.

The chain combines TRBV29-1 with TRBJ2-5, with D tentatively TRBD2 (5 bases). The CDR3 length is 12 residues. Germline V gene sequence: CDR1 SQVTM, CDR2 ANQGSEA. Trimming cost V 4 bases and J 4 bases, with 10 bases left between them. CDR3 sequence (DNA): TGCAGCGTTGGAGGAGGCGGAGAGACCCAGTACTTC. Translating it yields CSVGGGGETQYF.

This chain uses TRBV28 with TRBJ1-5; D remains ambiguous. The CDR3 is 13 amino acids. Germline CDR1 MDHEN, CDR2 SYDVKM. V was shortened by 6 bases and J by 0 bases, with 6 bases between the two germline ends. The CDR3 nucleotides read TGTGCCAGCAGGTGGGTTAGCAATCAGCCCCAGCATTTT. As protein: CASRWVSNQPQHF.

The chain combines TRBV11-2 with TRBJ2-1; D possibly corresponds to TRBD2 (6 bases). Germline V gene sequence: CDR1 SGHAT, CDR2 FQNNGV. The length of the CDR3 is 15 residues. Trimming removed 4 bases at V and 2 bases at J, with 12 bases between. The CDR3 here is CASSSGVGPYNEQFF. In DNA, the CDR3 is TGTGCCAGCAGCTCGGGGGTCGGTCCCTACAATGAGCAGTTCTTC.

The V call is TRBV27, the J call TRBJ1-5; TRBD1 agrees at 9 bases. The CDR3 is 16 residues long. The germline CDR1 and CDR2 sequences are MNHEY and SMNVEV (reference sequence). J gave up 1 base and V 5 bases, and 6 bases lay outside the gene matches. Written as DNA, the CDR3 is TGTGCCAGCAGTCCCAGGGGACAGGGAAGCAATCAGCCCCAGCATTTT. It is translated as CASSPRGQGSNQPQHF.

The chain links TRBV29-1 to TRBJ1-2; maybe TRBD1 (6 bases). The germline gives CDR1 SQVTM, CDR2 ANQGSEA. CDR3 size: 13 residues. V was pared by 5 bases and J by 6 bases, with 16 bases between. Here the CDR3 reads CSVKRQAPDGYTF. The CDR3 bases are TGCAGCGTTAAGAGACAGGCGCCTGATGGCTACACCTTC.

The genes are TRBV6-4 and TRBJ1-1; a possible D gene is TRBD1 (5 bases). This CDR3 contains 14 residues. Germline V gives CDR1 MRHNA, CDR2 SNTAGT. Trimming removed 6 bases from V and 4 bases from J, with 15 bases in between. The chain's CDR3 is CASRATTEGTEAFF. The DNA for the CDR3 is TGTGCCAGCAGGGCGACGACAGAGGGCACTGAAGCTTTCTTT.

The J gene is TRBJ1-3, the V gene TRBV11-2; no definite D call. The V gene lost 1 base and the J gene lost 0 bases, with 13 bases spanning the gap. CDR1 is SGHAT, CDR2 FQNNGV, per germline. This CDR3 is built from 17 residues. CDR3 nucleotides: TGTGCCAGCAGCTTAGCTTCGAGCAGTATCTCTGGAAACACCATATATTTT. Protein sequence: CASSLASSSISGNTIYF.